These T cell receptor beta chains were read from a single sample in a study of control samples from healthy donors and cancer patients. The table came from immunoSEQ multiplex PCR; TCRdb's copy has only in-frame clones and leaves some out. The data contain about 170,000 clones, around 95% of them seen just once; the ten biggest clones take up about 4%. Specimen: blood. The receptors originated from a woman aged 60-70 years in good health. CDR3s include the opening cysteine and the closing phenylalanine or tryptophan. The order of the fields is V gene, D gene, J gene, clone size, CDR3 protein, CDR3 DNA. A D gene is named only where the DNA matches it firmly. For some rows the clone size is stated as once, few or many, or as a class when expanded; others skip it.

V gene: TRBV19
D gene: .
J gene: TRBJ1-2
clone size: once
CDR3 protein: CASSRNYGYTF
CDR3 DNA: TGTGCCAGTAGTAGAAACTATGGCTACACCTTC

V gene: TRBV5-4
D gene: TRBD1
J gene: TRBJ2-2
clone size: .
CDR3 protein: CASSPRTGDTGELFF
CDR3 DNA: TGTGCCAGCAGCCCCAGGACAGGGGATACCGGGGAGCTGTTTTTT

V gene: TRBV5-4
D gene: TRBD1
J gene: TRBJ2-5
clone size: .
CDR3 protein: CASSPGTGQETQYF
CDR3 DNA: TGTGCCAGCAGCCCTGGGACAGGGCAGGAGACCCAGTACTTC

V gene: TRBV6-6
D gene: .
J gene: TRBJ2-5
clone size: .
CDR3 protein: CASSYEETQYF
CDR3 DNA: TGTGCCAGCAGTTACGAAGAGACCCAGTACTTC

V gene: TRBV25-1
D gene: .
J gene: TRBJ1-2
clone size: .
CDR3 protein: CASSDKEPGLRHLSF
CDR3 DNA: TGTGCCAGCAGTGACAAAGAGCCGGGACTTCGCCACCTCAGTTTC

V gene: TRBV21-1
D gene: .
J gene: TRBJ1-5
clone size: .
CDR3 protein: CASHRGLDSNQPQHF
CDR3 DNA: TGTGCCAGCCACAGGGGGCTAGACAGCAATCAGCCCCAGCATTTT

V gene: TRBV4-3
D gene: TRBD2
J gene: TRBJ2-1
clone size: .
CDR3 protein: CASSQVPAGSKFF
CDR3 DNA: TGCGCCAGCAGCCAAGTCCCAGCGGGGTCGAAGTTCTTC

V gene: TRBV28
D gene: .
J gene: TRBJ1-1
clone size: .
CDR3 protein: CASSPDNQYEAFF
CDR3 DNA: TGTGCCAGCAGTCCGGACAACCAATATGAAGCTTTCTTT

V gene: TRBV4-3
D gene: .
J gene: TRBJ1-3
clone size: .
CDR3 protein: CASSQALSGNTIYF
CDR3 DNA: TGCGCCAGCAGCCAAGCCCTCTCTGGAAACACCATATATTTT

V gene: TRBV4-1
D gene: TRBD1
J gene: TRBJ1-1
clone size: .
CDR3 protein: CASSQVRKGAGAFF
CDR3 DNA: TGCGCCAGCAGCCAAGTGCGTAAGGGGGCAGGAGCTTTCTTT

V gene: TRBV5-1
D gene: .
J gene: TRBJ1-2
clone size: .
CDR3 protein: CASSFDVRVNYGYTF
CDR3 DNA: TGCGCCAGCAGCTTTGATGTCAGAGTAAACTATGGCTACACCTTC

V gene: TRBV5-1
D gene: .
J gene: TRBJ2-6
clone size: .
CDR3 protein: CASSLVGSSGANVLTF
CDR3 DNA: TGCGCCAGCAGCTTGGTGGGAAGCTCTGGGGCCAACGTCCTGACTTTC

V gene: TRBV5-1
D gene: .
J gene: TRBJ1-1
clone size: .
CDR3 protein: CASSLVGTQNTEAFF
CDR3 DNA: TGCGCCAGCAGCTTGGTCGGGACACAGAACACTGAAGCTTTCTTT

V gene: TRBV10-3
D gene: .
J gene: TRBJ2-3
clone size: .
CDR3 protein: CAITGQGPGTDTQYF
CDR3 DNA: TGTGCCATCACGGGGCAGGGGCCCGGCACAGATACGCAGTATTTT

V gene: TRBV19
D gene: TRBD1
J gene: TRBJ1-2
clone size: .
CDR3 protein: CASSTDREYGYTF
CDR3 DNA: TGTGCCAGTAGTACGGACAGGGAGTATGGCTACACCTTC

V gene: TRBV19
D gene: .
J gene: TRBJ2-3
clone size: .
CDR3 protein: CASRWESTDTQYF
CDR3 DNA: TGTGCCAGTAGGTGGGAAAGCACAGATACGCAGTATTTT

V gene: TRBV5-6
D gene: TRBD1
J gene: TRBJ2-7
clone size: .
CDR3 protein: CASSSTGEGYEQYF
CDR3 DNA: TGTGCCAGCAGCTCGACAGGGGAAGGCTACGAGCAGTACTTC

V gene: TRBV21-1
D gene: .
J gene: TRBJ2-3
clone size: .
CDR3 protein: CASIRSRGGVGTQYF
CDR3 DNA: TGTGCCAGCATCCGATCCCGGGGGGGGGTCGGAACGCAGTATTTT

V gene: TRBV7-8
D gene: .
J gene: TRBJ1-1
clone size: .
CDR3 protein: CASSYQPQANTEAFF
CDR3 DNA: TGTGCCAGCAGCTATCAACCTCAGGCGAACACTGAAGCTTTCTTT

V gene: TRBV7-6
D gene: .
J gene: TRBJ1-5
clone size: .
CDR3 protein: CASSSTTSGASQPQHF
CDR3 DNA: TGTGCCAGCAGCTCAACTACCTCGGGGGCTTCTCAGCCCCAGCATTTT

V gene: TRBV19
D gene: .
J gene: TRBJ2-3
clone size: .
CDR3 protein: CASSMGGRADTQYF
CDR3 DNA: TGTGCCAGTAGTATGGGGGGCCGGGCAGATACGCAGTATTTT

V gene: TRBV12-3/TRBV12-4
D gene: .
J gene: TRBJ2-1
clone size: .
CDR3 protein: CASSPTANEQFF
CDR3 DNA: TGTGCCAGCAGTCCAACGGCAAATGAGCAGTTCTTC

V gene: TRBV28
D gene: TRBD1
J gene: TRBJ2-1
clone size: .
CDR3 protein: CASRSGTGYEQFF
CDR3 DNA: TGTGCCAGCAGAAGCGGGACAGGGTATGAGCAGTTCTTC

V gene: TRBV27
D gene: .
J gene: TRBJ1-2
clone size: .
CDR3 protein: CASKVAENYGYTF
CDR3 DNA: TGTGCCAGCAAGGTTGCCGAAAACTATGGCTACACCTTC

V gene: TRBV19
D gene: .
J gene: TRBJ1-6
clone size: .
CDR3 protein: CASSTGRQSPLHF
CDR3 DNA: TGTGCCAGTAGTACGGGAAGACAGTCACCCCTCCACTTT

V gene: TRBV29-1
D gene: TRBD1
J gene: TRBJ2-5
clone size: .
CDR3 protein: CSVGGRLQGAGEETQYF
CDR3 DNA: TGCAGCGTTGGGGGGCGCTTACAGGGGGCAGGGGAAGAGACCCAGTACTTC

V gene: TRBV18
D gene: .
J gene: TRBJ1-3
clone size: .
CDR3 protein: CASSPFDQTLQDTIYF
CDR3 DNA: TGTGCCAGCTCACCTTTTGATCAGACACTCCAGGACACCATATATTTT

V gene: TRBV7-2
D gene: .
J gene: TRBJ1-2
clone size: .
CDR3 protein: CASSLAGWNGYTF
CDR3 DNA: TGTGCCAGCAGCTTAGCTGGGTGGAATGGCTACACCTTC

V gene: TRBV6-5
D gene: TRBD2
J gene: TRBJ2-5
clone size: .
CDR3 protein: CASSDTSGWGETQYF
CDR3 DNA: TGTGCCAGCAGCGACACTAGCGGGTGGGGAGAGACCCAGTACTTC

V gene: TRBV27
D gene: TRBD2
J gene: TRBJ2-1
clone size: once
CDR3 protein: CASSPILAGGPSYNEQFF
CDR3 DNA: TGTGCCAGCAGTCCGATACTAGCGGGGGGGCCATCCTACAATGAGCAGTTCTTC

V gene: TRBV19
D gene: TRBD1
J gene: TRBJ2-3
clone size: .
CDR3 protein: CASSLDSHGQGAADTQYF
CDR3 DNA: TGTGCCAGTAGTCTGGACTCTCACGGACAGGGGGCAGCAGATACGCAGTATTTT

V gene: TRBV6-5
D gene: TRBD1
J gene: TRBJ1-2
clone size: .
CDR3 protein: CASSRQKTGVYGYTF
CDR3 DNA: TGTGCCAGCAGCCGGCAAAAGACAGGGGTCTATGGCTACACCTTC

V gene: TRBV4-1
D gene: .
J gene: TRBJ1-3
clone size: .
CDR3 protein: CASSRTGSSGNTIYF
CDR3 DNA: TGCGCCAGCAGCCGTACCGGGTCCTCTGGAAACACCATATATTTT

V gene: TRBV5-1
D gene: .
J gene: TRBJ1-1
clone size: .
CDR3 protein: CASSSGGTTGSTFF
CDR3 DNA: TGCGCCAGCAGCTCGGGGGGTACGACAGGTTCCACTTTCTTT

V gene: TRBV6-2/TRBV6-3
D gene: .
J gene: TRBJ1-2
clone size: .
CDR3 protein: CASSYGVFGYTF
CDR3 DNA: TGTGCCAGCAGTTACGGGGTTTTCGGCTACACCTTC

V gene: TRBV6-1
D gene: .
J gene: TRBJ2-5
clone size: .
CDR3 protein: CASSEATGRGRETQYF
CDR3 DNA: TGTGCCAGCAGTGAAGCGACTGGCAGGGGGAGGGAGACCCAGTACTTC

V gene: TRBV4-3
D gene: TRBD1
J gene: TRBJ1-1
clone size: .
CDR3 protein: CASSQVTGTVTAFF
CDR3 DNA: TGCGCCAGCAGCCAAGTTACGGGGACAGTCACAGCTTTCTTT